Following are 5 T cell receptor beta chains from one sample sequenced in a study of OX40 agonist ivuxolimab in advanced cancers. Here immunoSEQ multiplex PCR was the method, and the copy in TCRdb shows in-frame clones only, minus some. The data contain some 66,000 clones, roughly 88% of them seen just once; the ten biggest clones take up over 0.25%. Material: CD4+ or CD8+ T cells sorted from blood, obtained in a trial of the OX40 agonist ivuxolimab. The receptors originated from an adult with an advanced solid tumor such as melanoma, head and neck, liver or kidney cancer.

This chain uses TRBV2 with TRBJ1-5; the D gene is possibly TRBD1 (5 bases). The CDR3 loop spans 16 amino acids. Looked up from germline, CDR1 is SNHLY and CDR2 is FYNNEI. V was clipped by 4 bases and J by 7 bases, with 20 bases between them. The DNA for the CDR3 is TGTGCCAGCAGTGTAGGGGAGGGCTACTCACAGCAGCCCCAGCATTTT. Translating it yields CASSVGEGYSQQPQHF.

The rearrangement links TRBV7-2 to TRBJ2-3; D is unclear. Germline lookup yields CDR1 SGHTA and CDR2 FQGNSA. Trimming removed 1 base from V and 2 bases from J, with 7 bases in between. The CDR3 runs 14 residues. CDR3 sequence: CASSLGDSTDTQYF. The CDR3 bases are TGTGCCAGCAGCTTAGGAGACTCCACAGATACGCAGTATTTT. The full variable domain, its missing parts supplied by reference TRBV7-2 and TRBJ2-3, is GAGVSQSPSNKVTEKGKDVELRCDPISGHTALYWYRQSLGQGLEFLIYFQGNSAPDKSGLPSDRFSAERTGGSVSTLTIQRTQQEDSAVYLCASSLGDSTDTQYFGPGTRLTVL.

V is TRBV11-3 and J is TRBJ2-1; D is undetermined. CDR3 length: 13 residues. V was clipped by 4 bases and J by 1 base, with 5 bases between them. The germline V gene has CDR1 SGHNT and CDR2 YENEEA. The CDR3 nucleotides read TGTGCCAGCAGCTCGACTTCCTACAATGAGCAGTTCTTC. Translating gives CASSSTSYNEQFF.

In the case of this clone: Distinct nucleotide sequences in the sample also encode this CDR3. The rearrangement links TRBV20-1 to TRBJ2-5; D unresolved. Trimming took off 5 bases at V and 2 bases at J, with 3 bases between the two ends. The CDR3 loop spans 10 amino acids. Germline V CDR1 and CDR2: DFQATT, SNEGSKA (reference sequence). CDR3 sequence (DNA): TGCAGTGCTGTACAAGAGACCCAGTACTTC. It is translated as CSAVQETQYF.

CDR3 sequence reads: CASSIRGANTEAFF. CDR3 DNA sequence: TGTGCCAGTAGTATAAGGGGAGCTAACACTGAAGCTTTCTTT. The chain combines TRBV19 with TRBJ1-1; perhaps TRBD1 as D (5 bases). This CDR3 comprises 14 residues. Germline CDR1 is LNHDA and CDR2 is SQIVND (reference sequence). Deletions cut 2 bases from V and 2 bases from J, with 9 bases between.